This T cell receptor (beta chain) was sequenced for a study of T cells in Graves' hyperthyroidism and ophthalmopathy. Overall study: Peripheral blood was drawn at first diagnosis, prior to all treatment.

Overall study findings and caveats: Within blood appeared most thyroid clonotypes that had expanded above 0.001. Stable hyperthyroidism was separated from ophthalmopathy by a model based on 13 V-J features.

Amplification yielded TCR beta CDR3 regions, with RNA transcripts as the source. RT-PCR in the first round (using the HTBI primer set) targeted the TCR CDR3. TCRdb processed the multiplex PCR reads anew with MiXCR; each CDR3 protein has one entry. The sample shows around 690,000 distinct CDR3 sequences, 17% of them seen only once. Regarding this clonotype: No antigen is known for it.

CDR3 length equals 15 residues. V lost 4 bases and J lost 0; bases outside the gene matches: 3. V and J are TRBV12-3 or TRBV12-4 and TRBJ2-3; 8 nucleotides agree with TRBD2. Sample: blood. The sequence was collected from a man aged 50-60 years with Graves' hyperthyroidism. Written as DNA, the CDR3 is TGTGCCAGCAGTTCCTCTAGCGGGAGCACAGATACGCAGTATTTT. Translation: CASSSSSGSTDTQYF.